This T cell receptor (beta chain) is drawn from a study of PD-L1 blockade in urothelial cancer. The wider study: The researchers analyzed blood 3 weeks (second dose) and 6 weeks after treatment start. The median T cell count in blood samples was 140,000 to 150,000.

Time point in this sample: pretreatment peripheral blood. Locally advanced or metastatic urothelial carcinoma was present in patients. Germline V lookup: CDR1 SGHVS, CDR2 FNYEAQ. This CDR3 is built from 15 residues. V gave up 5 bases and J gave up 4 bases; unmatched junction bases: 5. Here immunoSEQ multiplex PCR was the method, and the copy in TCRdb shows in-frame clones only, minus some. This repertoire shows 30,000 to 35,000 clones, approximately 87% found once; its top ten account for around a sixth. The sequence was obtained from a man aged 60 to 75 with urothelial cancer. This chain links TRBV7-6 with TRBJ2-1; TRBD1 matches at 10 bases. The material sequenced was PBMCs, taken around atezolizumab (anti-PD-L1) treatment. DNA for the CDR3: TGTGCCAGCAGCCCCGGACAGGGGGTTTACAATGAGCAGTTCTTC. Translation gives CASSPGQGVYNEQFF.